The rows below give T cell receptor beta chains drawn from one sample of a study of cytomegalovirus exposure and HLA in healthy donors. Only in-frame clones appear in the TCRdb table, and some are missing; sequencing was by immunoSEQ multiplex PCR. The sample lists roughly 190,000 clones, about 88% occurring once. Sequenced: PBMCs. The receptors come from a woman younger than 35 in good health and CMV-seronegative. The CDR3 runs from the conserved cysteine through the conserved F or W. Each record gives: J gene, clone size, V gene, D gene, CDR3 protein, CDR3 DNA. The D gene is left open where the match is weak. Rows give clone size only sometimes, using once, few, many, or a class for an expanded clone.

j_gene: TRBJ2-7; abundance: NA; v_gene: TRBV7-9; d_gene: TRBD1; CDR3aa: CASSLQGADEQYF; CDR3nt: TGTGCCAGCAGCTTACAGGGGGCCGACGAGCAGTACTTC
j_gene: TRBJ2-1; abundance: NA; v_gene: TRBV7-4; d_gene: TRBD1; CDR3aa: CASSTDRGLLTGSYNEQFF; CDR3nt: TGTGCCAGCAGCACTGACAGGGGGCTCCTGACGGGCTCCTACAATGAGCAGTTCTTC
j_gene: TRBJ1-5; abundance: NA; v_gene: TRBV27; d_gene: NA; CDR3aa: CASSFTNQPQHF; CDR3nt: TGTGCCAGCAGCTTCACAAATCAGCCCCAGCATTTT
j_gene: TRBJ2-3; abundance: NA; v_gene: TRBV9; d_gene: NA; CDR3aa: CASSVAGATTDTQYF; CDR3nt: TGTGCCAGCAGCGTAGCGGGAGCGACCACAGATACGCAGTATTTT
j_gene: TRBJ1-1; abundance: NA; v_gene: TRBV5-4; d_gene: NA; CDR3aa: CASSHDTYTEAFF; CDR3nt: TGTGCCAGCAGCCATGACACGTACACTGAAGCTTTCTTT
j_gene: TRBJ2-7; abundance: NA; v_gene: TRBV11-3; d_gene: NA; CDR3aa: CASSVHRASYEQYF; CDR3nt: TGTGCCAGCAGCGTACACAGGGCCAGCTACGAGCAGTACTTC
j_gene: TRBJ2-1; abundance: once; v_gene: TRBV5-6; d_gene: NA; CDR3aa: CASSLARGRVGQQFF; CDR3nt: TGTGCCAGCAGCTTGGCGCGGGGTCGCGTGGGTCAGCAGTTCTTC
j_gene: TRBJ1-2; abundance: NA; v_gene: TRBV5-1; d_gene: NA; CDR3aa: CASSPRGDSWGYTF; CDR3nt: TGCGCCAGCAGCCCCCGGGGAGATTCTTGGGGCTACACCTTC
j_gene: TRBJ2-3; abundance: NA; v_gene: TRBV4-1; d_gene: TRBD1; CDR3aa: CVSSQLGQGADTQYF; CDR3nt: TGCGTCAGCAGCCAGCTAGGACAGGGCGCAGATACGCAGTATTTT
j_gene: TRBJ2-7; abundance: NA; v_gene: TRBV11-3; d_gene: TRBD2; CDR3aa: CASSLGGTSGEAEQYF; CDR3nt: TGTGCCAGCAGCTTAGGCGGGACTAGCGGGGAGGCCGAGCAGTACTTC
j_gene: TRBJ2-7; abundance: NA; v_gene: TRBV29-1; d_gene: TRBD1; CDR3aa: CSVANRDRDGEQYF; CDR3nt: TGCAGCGTTGCAAACCGGGACAGGGACGGGGAGCAGTACTTC
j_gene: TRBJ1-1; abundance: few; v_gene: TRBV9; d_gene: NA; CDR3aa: CASARGGSTEAFF; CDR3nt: TGTGCCAGCGCCCGGGGGGGGAGCACTGAAGCTTTCTTT
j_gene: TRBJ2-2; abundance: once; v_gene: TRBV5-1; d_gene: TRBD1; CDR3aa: CANADRGTGELFF; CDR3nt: TGCGCCAACGCCGACAGGGGCACCGGGGAGCTGTTTTTT
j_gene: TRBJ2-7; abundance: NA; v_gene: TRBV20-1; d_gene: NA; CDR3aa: CSASPHEQYF; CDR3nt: TGCAGTGCCTCCCCCCACGAGCAGTACTTC
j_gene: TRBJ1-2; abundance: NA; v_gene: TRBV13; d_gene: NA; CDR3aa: CASSEQGDYGYTF; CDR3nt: TGTGCCAGCAGCGAACAGGGTGACTATGGCTACACCTTC
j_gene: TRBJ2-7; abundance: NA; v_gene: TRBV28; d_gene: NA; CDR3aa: CASSSHGTFEQYF; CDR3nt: TGTGCCAGCAGTTCTCACGGGACATTCGAGCAGTACTTC
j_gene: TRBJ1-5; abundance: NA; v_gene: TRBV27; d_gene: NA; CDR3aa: CASSFRELQPQHF; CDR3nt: TGTGCCAGCAGTTTCAGGGAACTTCAGCCCCAGCATTTT
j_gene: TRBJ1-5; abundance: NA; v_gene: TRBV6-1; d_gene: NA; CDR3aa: CASSRGNQPQHF; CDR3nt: TGTGCCAGCAGTCGGGGGAATCAGCCCCAGCATTTT
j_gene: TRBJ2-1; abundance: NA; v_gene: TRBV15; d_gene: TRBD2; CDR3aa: CATSRGSGRAYNEQFF; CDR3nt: TGTGCCACCAGCAGAGGAAGCGGGAGGGCCTACAATGAGCAGTTCTTC
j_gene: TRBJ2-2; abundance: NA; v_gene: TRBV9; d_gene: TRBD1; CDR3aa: CASSPGDRGRFGELFF; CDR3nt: TGTGCCAGCAGCCCAGGGGACAGGGGGCGATTCGGGGAGCTGTTTTTT
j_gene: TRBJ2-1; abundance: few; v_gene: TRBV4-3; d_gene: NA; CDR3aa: CASSQVRDRHNEQFF; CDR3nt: TGCGCCAGCAGCCAAGTTCGTGACAGGCACAATGAGCAGTTCTTC
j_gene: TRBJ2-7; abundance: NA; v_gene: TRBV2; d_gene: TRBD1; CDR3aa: CASGTGVSEQYF; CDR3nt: TGTGCCAGCGGGACAGGGGTAAGCGAGCAGTACTTC
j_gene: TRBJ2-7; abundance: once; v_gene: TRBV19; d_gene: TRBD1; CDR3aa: CASSTWDRRSYEQYF; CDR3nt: TGTGCCAGTAGTACCTGGGACAGGAGATCCTACGAGCAGTACTTC
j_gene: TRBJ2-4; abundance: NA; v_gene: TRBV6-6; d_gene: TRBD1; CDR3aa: CASSYPGTGNIQYF; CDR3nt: TGTGCCAGCAGTTATCCCGGGACAGGAAACATTCAGTACTTC
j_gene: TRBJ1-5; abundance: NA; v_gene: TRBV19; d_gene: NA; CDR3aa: CASSITRGQPQHF; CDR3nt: TGTGCCAGTAGTATAACCAGGGGTCAGCCCCAGCATTTT
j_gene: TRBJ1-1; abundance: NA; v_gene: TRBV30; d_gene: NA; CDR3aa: CAWSIGVTEAFF; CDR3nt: TGTGCCTGGAGTATCGGGGTTACTGAAGCTTTCTTT
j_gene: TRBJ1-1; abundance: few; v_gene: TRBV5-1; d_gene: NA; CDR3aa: CASSLQGEAFF; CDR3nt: TGCGCCAGCAGCCTCCAGGGAGAAGCTTTCTTT
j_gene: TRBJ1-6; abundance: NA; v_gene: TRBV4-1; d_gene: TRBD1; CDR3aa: CASSQGPGQGPSSYNSPLHF; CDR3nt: TGCGCCAGCAGCCAAGGGCCGGGACAGGGGCCCAGCTCCTATAATTCACCCCTCCACTTT